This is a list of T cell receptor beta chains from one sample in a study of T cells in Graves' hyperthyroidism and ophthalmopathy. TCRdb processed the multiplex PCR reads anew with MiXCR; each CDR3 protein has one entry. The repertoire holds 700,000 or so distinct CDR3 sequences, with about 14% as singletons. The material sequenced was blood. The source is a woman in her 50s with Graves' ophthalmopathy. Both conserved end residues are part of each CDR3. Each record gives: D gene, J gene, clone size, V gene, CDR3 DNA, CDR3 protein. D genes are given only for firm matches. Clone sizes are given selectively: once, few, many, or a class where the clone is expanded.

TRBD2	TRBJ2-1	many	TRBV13	TGTGCCAGCAGCCCGGGACTAGCGGGCCGGAATGAGCAGTTCTTC	CASSPGLAGRNEQFF
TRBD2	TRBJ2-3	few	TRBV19	TGTGCCAGTAGTTACTTGGGACTAGCGGGCACAGATACGCAGTATTTT	CASSYLGLAGTDTQYF
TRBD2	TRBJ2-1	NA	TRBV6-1	TGTGCCAGCAGGTTAAATTCGGGACTAGCTCGTGCGGATGAGCAGTTCTTC	CASRLNSGLARADEQFF
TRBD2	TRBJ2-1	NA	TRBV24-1	TGTGCCACCAGGGCTAGCGGGAGGGCAAGTAATGAGCAGTTCTTC	CATRASGRASNEQFF
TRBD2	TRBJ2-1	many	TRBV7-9	TGTGCCAGCAGCTATTACACGAGCGGGAGTTCCTACAATGAGCAGTTCTTC	CASSYYTSGSSYNEQFF
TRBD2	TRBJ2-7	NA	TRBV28	TGTGCCAGCAGAACTAGCGGGAGAACGACCTACGAGCAGTACTTC	CASRTSGRTTYEQYF
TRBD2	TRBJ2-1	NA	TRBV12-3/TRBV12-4	TGTGCCAGCAGTTTAATGACTAGCGGGAACAATGAGCAGTTCTTC	CASSLMTSGNNEQFF
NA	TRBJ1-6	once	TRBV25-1	TGTGCCAGCAGTGAAACCGGGACCCTCGCTAATCCACCCCTCCACTTT	CASSETGTLANPPLHF
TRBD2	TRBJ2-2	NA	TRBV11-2	TGTGCCAGCAGAACCGGGACTAGCGGGAGTCTGTCCGGGGAGCTGTTTTTT	CASRTGTSGSLSGELFF
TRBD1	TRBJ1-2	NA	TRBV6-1	TGTGCCAGCAGTGGTGCGACAGGGGCCTTTAACTATGGCTACACCTTC	CASSGATGAFNYGYTF
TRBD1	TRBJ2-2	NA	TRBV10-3	TGTGCCATCAGTGAGCCAGGGACAGGGGAGGCCGGGGAGCTGTTTTTT	CAISEPGTGEAGELFF
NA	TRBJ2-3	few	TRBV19	TGTGCCAGTAGTATGGAGCCACACACAGATACGCAGTATTTT	CASSMEPHTDTQYF
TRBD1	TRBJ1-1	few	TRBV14	TGTGCCAGCAGCCAAGGATTGGGACAGGGGGACACTGAAGCTTTCTTT	CASSQGLGQGDTEAFF
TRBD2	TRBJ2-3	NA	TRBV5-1	TGCGCCAGCAGCCTCCCCGCGGGAGTAGGTTTCGCAGATACGCAGTATTTT	CASSLPAGVGFADTQYF
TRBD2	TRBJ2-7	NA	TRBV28	TGTGCCAGCAGTCCCCGGACTAGCGGGAGGTCGTACGAGCAGTACTTC	CASSPRTSGRSYEQYF
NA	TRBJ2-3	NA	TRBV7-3	TGTGCCAGCAGCCATTATGGACCGCTTGCGGGGACAGATACGCAGTATTTT	CASSHYGPLAGTDTQYF
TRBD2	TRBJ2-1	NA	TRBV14	TGTGCCAGCAGCCCGACAACACTAGCGGGAGGGCGTAATGAGCAGTTCTTC	CASSPTTLAGGRNEQFF
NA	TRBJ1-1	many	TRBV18	TGTGCCAGCTCACCACTTATCATGAACACTGAAGCTTTCTTT	CASSPLIMNTEAFF
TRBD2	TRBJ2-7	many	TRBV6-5	TGTGCCAGCAGTTATCGGACTAGCGGGAGGGTGGGGTCCTACGAGCAGTACTTC	CASSYRTSGRVGSYEQYF
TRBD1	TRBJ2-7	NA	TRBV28	TGTGCCAGCAGTATCCCGGGACAGGGTTCCTACGAGCAGTACTTC	CASSIPGQGSYEQYF
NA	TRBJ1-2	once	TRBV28	TGTGCCAGCAGTTACTGGAGCTATGGCTACACCTTC	CASSYWSYGYTF
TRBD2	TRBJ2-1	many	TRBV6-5	TGTGCCAGCAGTTACTCGGGACTAGCGGGAGAGAATGAGCAGTTCTTC	CASSYSGLAGENEQFF
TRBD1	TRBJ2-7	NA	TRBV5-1	TGCGCCAGCAGCTACAGGGGGCAGACCTACGAGCAGTACTTC	CASSYRGQTYEQYF
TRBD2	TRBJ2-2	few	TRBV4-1	TGCGCCAGCAAGAAACTAGCGGGAGCGGGCGGGGAGCTGTTTTTT	CASKKLAGAGGELFF
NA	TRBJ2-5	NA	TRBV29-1	TGCAGCGTTGAGGGGTTAACCAAAGAGACCCAGTACTTC	CSVEGLTKETQYF
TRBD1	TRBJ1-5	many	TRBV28	TGTGCCAGCAGTTACCACAGGGGGCGAGATCAGCCCCAGCATTTT	CASSYHRGRDQPQHF
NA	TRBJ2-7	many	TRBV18	TGTGCCAGCTCACCCAGCGGAAACTCCTACGAGCAGTACTTC	CASSPSGNSYEQYF
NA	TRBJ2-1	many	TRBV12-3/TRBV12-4	TGTGCCAGCAGTTTAGTGGTGGGAGGCGGTGAGCAGTTCTTC	CASSLVVGGGEQFF
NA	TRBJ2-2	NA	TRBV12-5	TGTGCTAGTGGTCGCCCCCACGGGGCAACGGACACCGGGGAGCTGTTTTTT	CASGRPHGATDTGELFF
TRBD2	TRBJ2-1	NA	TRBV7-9	TGTGCCAGCAGCCATTCTCTAGCGGGAGGGATGAATGAGCAGTTCTTC	CASSHSLAGGMNEQFF
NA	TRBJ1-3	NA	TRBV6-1	TGTGCCAGCAGTCGAAGAGACTCTGGAAACACCATATATTTT	CASSRRDSGNTIYF
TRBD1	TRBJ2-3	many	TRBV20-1	TGCAGTGCTAGGGGGACCGGGACAGGGAGCACAGATACGCAGTATTTT	CSARGTGTGSTDTQYF
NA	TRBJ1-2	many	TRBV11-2	TGTGCCAGCAGCAAATTTGGTGGGGAGGGGGACTATGGCTACACCTTC	CASSKFGGEGDYGYTF
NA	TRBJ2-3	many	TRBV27	TGTGCCAGCCTCCCCCGGGCTTCCACAGATACGCAGTATTTT	CASLPRASTDTQYF
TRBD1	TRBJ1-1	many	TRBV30	TGTGCCTGGAGTGTACGGTGGGACAGGGTGAACACTGAAGCTTTCTTT	CAWSVRWDRVNTEAFF
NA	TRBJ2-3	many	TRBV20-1	TGCAGTGCTAGAGATCAGATGTGGGGGCGGGTTGTCACAGATACGCAGTATTTT	CSARDQMWGRVVTDTQYF
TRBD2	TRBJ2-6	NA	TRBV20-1	TGCAGTGCTGACCCTAGCGGGTTCGTCTCTGGGGCCAACGTCCTGACTTTC	CSADPSGFVSGANVLTF
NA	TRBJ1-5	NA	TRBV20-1	TGCAGTGCTAGAGAAAAACGGGGTTGGAATCAGCCCCAGCATTTT	CSAREKRGWNQPQHF
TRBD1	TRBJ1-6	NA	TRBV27	TGTGCCAGCAGTACCCCGGGACAGGGGTTTTCACCCCTCCACTTT	CASSTPGQGFSPLHF
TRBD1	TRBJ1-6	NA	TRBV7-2	TGTGCCAGCAGCCAACCAGGGGGCTATTCACCCCTCCACTTT	CASSQPGGYSPLHF
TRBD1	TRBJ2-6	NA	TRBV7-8	TGTGCCAGCAGCTTAGGGACAGGGGGCGCTTTCTCTGGGGCCAACGTCCTGACTTTC	CASSLGTGGAFSGANVLTF
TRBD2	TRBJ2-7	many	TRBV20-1	TGCAGTGCTAGAGGGACTAGCGGAAATCACTACGAGCAGTACTTC	CSARGTSGNHYEQYF
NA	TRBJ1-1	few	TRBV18	TGTGCCAGCTCACCACCTTCAGGGTTCGCCGAAGCTTTCTTT	CASSPPSGFAEAFF
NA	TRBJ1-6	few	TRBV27	TGTGCCAGCAGTTTTAGTGAGCAGTCACCCCTCCACTTT	CASSFSEQSPLHF